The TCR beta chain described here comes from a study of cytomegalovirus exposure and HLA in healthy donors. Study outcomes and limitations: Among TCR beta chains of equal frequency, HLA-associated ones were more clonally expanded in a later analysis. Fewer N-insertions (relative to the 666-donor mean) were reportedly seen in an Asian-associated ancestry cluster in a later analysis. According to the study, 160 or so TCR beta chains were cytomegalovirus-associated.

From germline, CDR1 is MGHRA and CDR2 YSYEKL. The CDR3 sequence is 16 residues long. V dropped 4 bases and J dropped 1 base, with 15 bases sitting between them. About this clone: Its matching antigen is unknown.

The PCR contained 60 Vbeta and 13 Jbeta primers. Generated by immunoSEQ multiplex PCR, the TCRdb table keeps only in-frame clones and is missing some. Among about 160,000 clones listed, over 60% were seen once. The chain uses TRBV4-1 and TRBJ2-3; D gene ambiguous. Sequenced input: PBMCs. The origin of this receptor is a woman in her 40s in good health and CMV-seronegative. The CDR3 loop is CASSPPPGGGTDTQYF. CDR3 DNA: TGCGCCAGCAGCCCGCCCCCCGGCGGTGGCACAGATACGCAGTATTTT.